This TCR beta chain comes out of a study of T cells in Graves' hyperthyroidism and ophthalmopathy. From RNA transcripts, TCR beta CDR3 regions were amplified. The TCR CDR3 was amplified in a first-round RT-PCR using the HTBI primer set. TCRdb itself ran the multiplex PCR reads through MiXCR, one entry per CDR3 protein. Of a few hundred thousand distinct CDR3 sequences in the sample, less than 25% were seen once. From germline, CDR1 is SNHLY and CDR2 FYNNEI. This CDR3 spans 10 amino acids. The ends were cut back, 7 bases at V and 10 bases at J, with 10 bases in the middle. The chain employs TRBV2 and TRBJ1-1; D unresolved. Sample: blood. The receptor's source is a man between 18 and 29 years old with Graves' hyperthyroidism. Here the CDR3 reads CASITLGAFF. CDR3 DNA sequence: TGTGCCAGCATAACACTGGGAGCTTTCTTT.